Sequencing of this TCR beta chain was carried out in a study of regulatory T cells in long-lasting Graves disease. Only a few counts were recorded for this clonotype. Time point here: persistent/refractory GD, antithyroid drugs over 5 years with positive TRAb. PBMCs were the source of the RNA used for TCR sequencing. To make TCR beta libraries, researchers used iRepertoire HTBI primers and Arm-PCR of CDR3 regions. TCRdb reanalysed the multiplex PCR reads using MiXCR and keeps one entry per CDR3 protein. The table shows about 660,000 distinct CDR3 sequences, with around 30% occurring only once. The clonotype comes from a female donor with Graves disease. The material was peripheral blood mononuclear cells (PBMCs), obtained when the disease was refractory, from a patient treated with antithyroid drugs.

The CDR3 bases are TGTGCCAGCAGTTTCATGAGGGGGCTGGCTAATGAAAAACTGTTTTTT. It yields the protein CASSFMRGLANEKLFF. The rearrangement links TRBV28 to TRBJ1-4; 7 bases fit TRBD1. Germline V gene data show CDR1 as MDHEN and CDR2 as SYDVKM. The trim removed 3 bases at V and 3 bases at J, leaving 7 bases unmatched. The CDR3 covers 16 residues.